The 10 T cell receptor beta chains below were found in one sample sequenced in a study of T-cell reconstitution after alpha-beta-depleted transplantation in children. Construction of the TCRbeta library involved unique molecular identifiers. TCRdb recomputed calls from the PCR reads with MiXCR, one row per CDR3 protein. Among around 300,000 distinct CDR3 sequences listed, around a tenth were seen once. The sequences come from peripheral blood, collected 180 days after TCRalphabeta/CD19-depleted stem cell transplant. The receptors here all came from a male patient aged 2 to 9 who had a stem cell transplant for chronic granulomatous disease, so the T cells may come from the graft donor.

This clonotype qualifies as large. The rearrangement uses TRBV20-1 and TRBJ2-1, with 12 bases that match TRBD2. Germline lookup yields CDR1 DFQATT and CDR2 SNEGSKA (reference sequence). Trimming cost V 3 bases and J 8 bases; bases outside gene matches: 5. CDR3 size: 14 residues. The CDR3 reads CSASQLAGGDEQFF. The CDR3 DNA follows: TGCAGTGCTAGCCAACTAGCGGGAGGCGATGAGCAGTTCTTC.

This clonotype was recorded at least ten times. This chain links TRBV28 with TRBJ2-3; 10 nucleotides match TRBD1. Germline lookup yields CDR1 MDHEN and CDR2 SYDVKM. The CDR3 has 16 residues. The junction had 9 bases not matched to a gene; V was cut back by 8 bases and J by 1 base. This CDR3 reads CASYRDRGAGTDTQYF. CDR3 nucleotides: TGTGCCAGCTACCGGGACAGGGGAGCGGGCACAGATACGCAGTATTTT.

In this sample, this clonotype turned up many times. The chain employs TRBV19 and TRBJ2-1; 8 nucleotides match TRBD2. Trimming cost V 7 bases and J 1 base; bases outside gene matches: 6. The CDR3 totals 15 residues. CDR1 LNHDA and CDR2 SQIVND come from the germline V gene (reference sequence). CDR3 sequence reads: CASTDGRESYNEQFF. CDR3 sequence (DNA): TGTGCCAGTACAGACGGGAGGGAATCCTACAATGAGCAGTTCTTC.

The V call is TRBV6-1, the J call TRBJ2-2, with 9 bases matching TRBD1. The CDR3 has 16 amino acids. V trimming: 4 bases; J trimming: 5 bases; junction bases outside the gene matches: 8. Germline CDR1 MNHNS, CDR2 SASEGT. This CDR3 reads CASSGGDREGTGELFF. The CDR3 region has the DNA TGTGCCAGCAGTGGTGGGGACAGGGAGGGAACCGGGGAGCTGTTTTTT.

This clonotype was detected ten times or more. The J gene is TRBJ2-1, the V gene TRBV5-6; D perhaps matches TRBD2 (5 bases). Germline loops: CDR1 SGHDT, CDR2 YYEEEE. The CDR3 sequence is 15 residues long. Trimming removed 6 bases from V and 1 base from J, with 14 bases in between. The CDR3 sequence is CASTGLTGSYNEQFF. The CDR3 bases are TGTGCCAGCACCGGGTTGACGGGGTCCTACAATGAGCAGTTCTTC.

This clonotype was seen many times. The rearrangement uses TRBV12-3 or TRBV12-4 and TRBJ2-1; D ambiguous. V lost 5 bases, J lost 10 bases, and 15 bases lay in between. This CDR3 is 13 amino acids long. The CDR3 loop is CASSRTIGGEQFF. The DNA for the CDR3 is TGTGCCAGCAGTCGTACGATAGGCGGCGAGCAGTTCTTC.

Comments on this clonotype: A clone one base away is much larger, so this may be a read error. This sequence joins TRBV7-2 and TRBJ2-7; 11 nucleotides agree with TRBD2. The CDR3 runs 14 residues. Germline CDR1 SGHTA, CDR2 FQGNSA. The ends lost 11 bases at V and 3 bases at J; junction bases unmatched: 9. Written as DNA, the CDR3 is TGTGCCTGCCGGACTAGCGGGTATAACTACGAGCAGTACTTC. Translating gives CACRTSGYNYEQYF.

This clonotype has just a few counts. V gene TRBV30 combines with J gene TRBJ1-1, with a weak D call TRBD1 (5 bases). Germline lookup yields CDR1 GTSNPN and CDR2 SVGIG (reference sequence). The CDR3 has 14 amino acids. The germline V and J ends were trimmed by 3 bases and 4 bases, with 15 bases remaining between them. CDR3 protein: CAWSPKGVSTEAFF. Here the CDR3 DNA reads TGTGCCTGGAGCCCCAAAGGGGTAAGCACTGAAGCTTTCTTT. The variable domain in full, with the rest retrieved from reference TRBV30 and TRBJ1-1, is SQTIHQWPATLVQPVGSPLSLECTVEGTSNPNLYWYRQAAGRGLQLLFYSVGIGQISSEVPQNLSASRPQDRQFILSSKKLLLSDSGFYLCAWSPKGVSTEAFFGQGTRLTVV.

The chain uses TRBV13 and TRBJ2-7, with 9 positions matching TRBD1. The CDR3 is 15 residues long. Germline V gene sequence: CDR1 PRHDT, CDR2 FYEKMQ (reference sequence). V dropped 4 bases and J dropped 6; count of bases not matched to a gene: 10. CDR3 protein: CASSSRDREYFEQYF. DNA for the CDR3: TGTGCCAGCAGCTCCCGGGACAGGGAGTACTTCGAGCAGTACTTC.

This clonotype was observed many times. The chain links TRBV12-3 or TRBV12-4 to TRBJ2-2; TRBD1 matches 9 bases. Trimming took 3 bases from V and 9 from J; bases not matched to a gene: 5. The CDR3 loop spans 14 amino acids. The CDR3 loop reads CASSFPGQGRELFF. The CDR3 DNA reads as TGTGCCAGCAGTTTCCCAGGACAGGGGAGGGAGCTGTTTTTT.